This T cell receptor beta chain was sequenced for a study of T-cell reconstitution after alpha-beta-depleted transplantation in children. Findings and limits, study-wide: Where some patients showed high TCRbeta diversity at day 60, it came from recipient T cells and thymic progenitors that had survived.

This CDR3 is built from 15 residues. Germline V gene lookup returns CDR1 KGHSH and CDR2 LQKENI. With 3 bases removed from V and 5 bases from J, the gap between germline ends came to 14 bases. This clonotype was picked up a small number of times. Its specificity is not known. Using unique molecular identifiers, the investigators prepared the TCRbeta library. TCRdb re-analysed the PCR reads in MiXCR, keeping a single row per CDR3 protein. The table lists over 200,000 distinct CDR3 sequences, around 9.9% of them singletons. This chain uses TRBV18 with TRBJ1-5; maybe TRBD1 (6 bases). Sequences were derived from PBMCs, sampled before TCRalphabeta/CD19-depleted stem cell transplant. The receptor's source is a child in the first two years of life with acute myeloid leukemia, due to receive a stem cell transplant. The CDR3 bases are TGTGCCAGCTCACCCACAGGACAGAAGGATCAGCCCCAGCATTTT. Translation gives CASSPTGQKDQPQHF.